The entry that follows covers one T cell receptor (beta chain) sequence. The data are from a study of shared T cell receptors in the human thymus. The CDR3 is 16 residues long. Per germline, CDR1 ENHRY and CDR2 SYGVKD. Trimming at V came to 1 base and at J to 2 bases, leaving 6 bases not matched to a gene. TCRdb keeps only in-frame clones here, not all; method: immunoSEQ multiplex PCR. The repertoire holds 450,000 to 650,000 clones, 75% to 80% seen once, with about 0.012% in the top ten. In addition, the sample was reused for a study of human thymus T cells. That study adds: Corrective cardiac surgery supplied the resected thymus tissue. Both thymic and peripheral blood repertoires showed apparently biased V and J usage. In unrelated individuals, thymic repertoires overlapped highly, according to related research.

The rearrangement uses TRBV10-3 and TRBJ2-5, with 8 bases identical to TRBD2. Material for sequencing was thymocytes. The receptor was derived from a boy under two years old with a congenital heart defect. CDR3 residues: CAISEFSSGRQETQYF. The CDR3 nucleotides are TGTGCCATCAGTGAGTTCTCCAGCGGGAGACAAGAGACCCAGTACTTC.